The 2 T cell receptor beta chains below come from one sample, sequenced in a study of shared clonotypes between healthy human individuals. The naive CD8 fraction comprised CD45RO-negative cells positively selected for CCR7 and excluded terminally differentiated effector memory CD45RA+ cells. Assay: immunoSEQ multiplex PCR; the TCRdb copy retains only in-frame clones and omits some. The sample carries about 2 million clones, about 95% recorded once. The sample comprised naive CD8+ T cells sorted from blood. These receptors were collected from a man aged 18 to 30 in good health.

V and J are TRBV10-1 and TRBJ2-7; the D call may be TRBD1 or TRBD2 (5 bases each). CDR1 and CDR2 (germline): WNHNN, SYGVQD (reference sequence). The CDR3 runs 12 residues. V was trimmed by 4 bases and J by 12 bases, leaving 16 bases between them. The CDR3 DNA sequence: TGCGCCAGCAGTGCCGAGGGGCTCAGCGGGTACTTC. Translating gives CASSAEGLSGYF.

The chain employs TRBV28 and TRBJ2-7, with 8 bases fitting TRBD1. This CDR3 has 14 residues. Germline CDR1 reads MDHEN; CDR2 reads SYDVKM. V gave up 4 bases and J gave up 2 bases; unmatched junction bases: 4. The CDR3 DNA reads TGTGCCAGCAGTTCCCGACAGGGGACCTACGAGCAGTACTTC. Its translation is CASSSRQGTYEQYF.